This T cell receptor beta chain was found in a study of cytomegalovirus exposure and HLA in healthy donors. Study summary: Of all 400 or so donors who were genotyped, 75% to 85% belonged to the Caucasian-associated ancestry cluster.

Primers: 60 Vbeta forward and 13 Jbeta reverse. Measured with immunoSEQ multiplex PCR; TCRdb has only the in-frame clones, and not every one. The repertoire holds just over 200,000 clones, with roughly 70% as singletons. The length of the CDR3 is 15 residues. Trimming stripped 4 bases from V and 4 bases from J, with 17 bases between. CDR1 is PRHDT and CDR2 is FYEKMQ in the germline V gene (reference sequence). This sequence originates from a middle-aged man in good health and CMV-seropositive. The specimen sequenced was PBMCs. The chain joins TRBV13 to TRBJ2-7, with D maybe TRBD1 (5 bases). CDR3 residues: CASSSNRAGFYEQYF. In DNA form, the CDR3 reads TGTGCCAGCAGCTCTAATCGGGCAGGGTTTTACGAGCAGTACTTC.